This is a list of T cell receptor beta chains from one sample in a study of cytomegalovirus exposure and HLA in healthy donors. Assay used: immunoSEQ multiplex PCR; TCRdb lists only in-frame clones, some missing. The sample contains 150,000 or so clones, about three quarters of which appear only once. Sequences were obtained from PBMCs. The receptors come from a middle-aged man in good health and CMV-seropositive. CDR3s include the opening cysteine and the closing phenylalanine or tryptophan. Fields, in order: V gene, clone size, D gene, J gene, CDR3 protein, CDR3 DNA. D genes are given only for firm matches. A row's size may be missing; if present it is once, few, many or a size class.

>TRBV9|NA|NA|TRBJ1-2
CASSVGGLSFGYTF
TGTGCCAGCAGCGTGGGGGGGCTCTCCTTTGGCTACACCTTC
>TRBV18|NA|TRBD1|TRBJ1-2
CASSDRTGGSGYTF
TGTGCCAGCTCCGACCGGACAGGGGGAAGTGGCTACACCTTC
>TRBV9|NA|TRBD1|TRBJ1-6
CASSPGQGANSPLHF
TGTGCCAGCAGCCCGGGACAGGGGGCGAATTCACCCCTCCACTTT
>TRBV4-1|once|NA|TRBJ2-7
CASSHPDSGSEQYF
TGCGCCAGCAGCCATCCGGACTCGGGGTCCGAGCAGTACTTC
>TRBV5-1|NA|TRBD1|TRBJ2-7
CASSFSTGEEQYF
TGCGCCAGCAGCTTTTCTACAGGGGAAGAGCAGTACTTC
>TRBV6-1|NA|TRBD1|TRBJ2-2
CASSGDRVRTGELFF
TGTGCCAGCAGTGGGGACAGGGTGAGAACCGGGGAGCTGTTTTTT
>TRBV5-4|NA|TRBD2|TRBJ2-3
CASSFGGGRTDTQYF
TGTGCCAGCAGCTTCGGGGGAGGGCGCACAGATACGCAGTATTTT
>TRBV4-3|NA|NA|TRBJ2-3
CASSRVVLALDTQYF
TGCGCCAGCAGCAGAGTGGTACTTGCTTTAGATACGCAGTATTTT
>TRBV15|NA|TRBD2|TRBJ2-3
CATSSGLAESTDTQYF
TGTGCCACCAGCAGCGGCCTAGCGGAAAGCACAGATACGCAGTATTTT
>TRBV4-2|NA|TRBD2|TRBJ2-7
CASSRGGEGPSGEQYF
TGTGCCAGCAGCCGGGGGGGGGAGGGCCCCTCGGGCGAGCAGTACTTC
>TRBV6-6|once|NA|TRBJ2-1
CASRGGQSYNEQFF
TGTGCCAGCAGAGGAGGGCAATCCTACAATGAGCAGTTCTTC
>TRBV5-1|NA|TRBD2|TRBJ2-5
CASSLAGGQETQYF
TGCGCCAGCAGCTTAGCGGGAGGGCAAGAGACCCAGTACTTC
>TRBV5-6|NA|NA|TRBJ2-5
CASSSMRGETQYF
TGTGCCAGCAGCTCCATGCGGGGAGAGACCCAGTACTTC
>TRBV6-1|NA|TRBD1|TRBJ2-5
CASSRGNQETQYF
TGTGCCAGCAGCAGGGGGAACCAAGAGACCCAGTACTTC
>TRBV9|few|NA|TRBJ2-7
CASRGAGSEEQYF
TGTGCCAGCAGGGGGGCGGGTTCCGAGGAGCAGTACTTC
>TRBV28|NA|NA|TRBJ1-5
CASSLPWAQGDQPQHF
TGTGCCAGCAGTCTCCCTTGGGCCCAGGGTGATCAGCCCCAGCATTTT
>TRBV2|NA|NA|TRBJ2-1
CPQGEGGSYNEQFF
TGTCCTCAAGGCGAGGGAGGCTCCTACAATGAGCAGTTCTTC
>TRBV11-2|once|NA|TRBJ2-2
CASTKQGNNGELFF
TGTGCCAGCACCAAACAGGGAAATAATGGGGAGCTGTTTTTT
>TRBV11-2|few|NA|TRBJ1-1
CASSLVGLEAFF
TGTGCCAGCAGCTTAGTTGGGCTCGAAGCTTTCTTT
>TRBV21-1|NA|NA|TRBJ2-1
CASSKNLVPLRHEQFF
TGTGCCAGCAGCAAGAACCTAGTCCCCCTCCGCCATGAGCAGTTCTTC
>TRBV28|NA|TRBD2|TRBJ2-7
CASSPPRDYGGAYEQYF
TGTGCCAGCAGTCCCCCCCGGGACTACGGAGGGGCCTACGAGCAGTACTTC
>TRBV7-9|NA|NA|TRBJ1-5
CASSLGGRDQPQHF
TGTGCCAGCAGCTTAGGTGGGCGTGACCAGCCCCAGCATTTT
>TRBV28|NA|TRBD2|TRBJ2-7
CASSLPPGTSGAYEQYF
TGTGCCAGCAGTTTGCCCCCTGGGACTAGCGGGGCCTACGAGCAGTACTTC
>TRBV12-5|NA|TRBD1|TRBJ2-5
CASGGRDRGNEQYF
TGTGCTAGTGGTGGCCGAGACAGGGGGAATGAGCAGTACTTC
>TRBV21-1|NA|NA|TRBJ2-7
CASSRLAGGSSACEQYF
TGTGCCAGCAGCAGACTAGCGGGAGGTTCTTCTGCGTGCGAGCAGTACTTC
>TRBV27|few|TRBD2|TRBJ2-1
CASTSSWTSGGSYNEQFF
TGTGCCAGCACCTCCTCCTGGACTAGCGGGGGCTCCTACAATGAGCAGTTCTTC
>TRBV5-1|NA|NA|TRBJ2-4
CASSSVGGLAKNIQYF
TGCGCCAGCAGCTCGGTGGGAGGCTTAGCCAAAAACATTCAGTACTTC
>TRBV5-1|NA|NA|TRBJ2-3
CASSPEASITDTQYF
TGCGCCAGCAGCCCCGAGGCCTCAATAACAGATACGCAGTATTTT
>TRBV2|NA|NA|TRBJ1-1
CASSPTENTEAFF
TGTGCCAGCAGCCCGACAGAGAACACTGAAGCTTTCTTT
>TRBV11-2|NA|NA|TRBJ2-5
CASSLEVTGWAGETQYF
TGTGCCAGCAGCTTAGAGGTTACGGGTTGGGCGGGAGAGACCCAGTACTTC
>TRBV28|NA|TRBD2|TRBJ2-5
CASSFSSSSGRLETQYF
TGTGCTAGCAGTTTTTCCTCTTCTAGCGGGAGGTTAGAGACCCAGTACTTC
>TRBV30|NA|NA|TRBJ1-4
CAWRKGVGEKLFF
TGTGCCTGGAGGAAGGGGGTTGGTGAAAAACTGTTTTTT
>TRBV7-2|NA|NA|TRBJ2-3
CASSLGTARKQYF
TGTGCCAGCAGCTTAGGGACAGCCAGGAAGCAGTATTTT
>TRBV10-3|NA|NA|TRBJ2-7
CAISESGFVATYEQYF
TGTGCCATCAGTGAGTCCGGGTTCGTGGCTACCTACGAGCAGTACTTC
>TRBV13|NA|NA|TRBJ2-6
CASSWLGVGGANVLTF
TGTGCCAGCAGCTGGCTAGGTGTGGGTGGGGCCAACGTCCTGACTTTC
>TRBV25-1|once|TRBD2|TRBJ2-1
CASSGEGLAQKQFF
TGTGCCAGCAGTGGGGAGGGACTAGCGCAAAAGCAGTTCTTC
>TRBV5-6|few|NA|TRBJ1-4
CASSLDSRNEKLFF
TGTGCCAGCAGCTTGGATAGCCGTAATGAAAAACTGTTTTTT